This TCR beta chain was captured in a study of graft-versus-host responses after intestinal transplantation. Whole-study context: Anti-thymocyte globulin induction was given to all recipients, followed by tacrolimus and steroids for two to four years. Findings of the study overall: Recipient marrow harbored GvH clones, some of which surfaced first in ileum or blood. Elevated graft-versus-host to host-versus-graft clonal ratios in allografts were recorded for patients with graft-donor T cell macrochimerism.

The CDR3 contains 13 residues. Unmatched junction bases numbered 6, after V lost 2 bases and J lost 7 bases. The germline gives CDR1 SGHRS, CDR2 YFSETQ. As for this clone: What it binds is not known.

This table comes from immunoSEQ multiplex PCR, and its TCRdb copy is limited to in-frame clones, with some not included. The repertoire holds some 90,000 clones, with about 90% as singletons. The receptor comes from a human donor who was the organ donor for an intestinal transplant. Sequencing was performed on unstimulated CD8+ T cells sorted from spleen or lymph node cells, taken before transplant. The chain recombines TRBV5-1 with TRBJ2-7; 7 bases line up with TRBD1. The CDR3 loop reads CASSFTGDGEQYF. The CDR3 nucleotides read TGCGCCAGCAGCTTTACAGGGGATGGGGAGCAGTACTTC.